The present entry profiles one T cell receptor beta chain with its context. The antigen is unknown. The sequence runs out 3 residues before the end of the CDR3; the remainder is reconstructed from the germline J gene. After approximately six days with irradiated graft donor PBMCs, CFSE-labeled recipient PBMCs were FACS-sorted. These data are taken from a study of Tregs in tolerant kidney transplant recipients. Overall study findings and caveats: No direct test of biological reproducibility was done here. Validation in larger populations is needed because few patients were studied.

Germline assignment: CDR1 SGHRS and CDR2 YFSETQ. The CDR3 is made up of 15 amino acids. J gave up 1 base and V 6 bases, and 5 bases lay outside the gene matches. Measured with immunoSEQ multiplex PCR; TCRdb has only the in-frame clones, and not every one. This repertoire includes around 1,700 clones. The sequencing used CD4+ T cells from blood cultured with allogeneic cells, collected before the transplant. The source of this sequence is a human patient who received a combined kidney and bone marrow transplant. The chain couples TRBV5-1 to TRBJ2-3; the match to TRBD1 covers 10 bases. CDR3: CASTRTGGRTDTQYF. The covered CDR3 bases are TGCGCCAGCACCAGGACAGGGGGGCGCACAGATACG.